This TCR beta chain was found in a study of cytomegalovirus exposure and HLA in healthy donors. The CDR3 runs to 15 residues. Between the trimmed V and J ends, which lost 1 base and 3 bases, there was a span of 13 bases. CDR1 and CDR2 from the germline V gene are SNHLY and FYNNEI. In the PCR, 60 Vbeta and 13 Jbeta primers were used. Clones were sequenced by immunoSEQ multiplex PCR, and TCRdb holds only the in-frame ones, with some missing. The sample has 110,000 to 150,000 clones; about 77% are singletons. This clone was seen more than once but under ten times. This receptor was taken from a female donor in good health and CMV-seronegative. J is TRBJ2-7 and V is TRBV2; D is perhaps TRBD1 (6 bases). Sequencing input: PBMCs. The CDR3 region has the DNA TGTGCCAGCAGTGAAGGTCCAGGGGCCTACTACGAGCAGTACTTC. Residues: CASSEGPGAYYEQYF.